This T cell receptor beta chain is from a study of cytomegalovirus exposure and HLA in healthy donors. Points from the study as a whole: Most likely, a cluster of highly shared sequence variants arose as a sequencing artifact. With DRB1 most and HLA-C fewest, TCR association rates differed between HLA loci in a later analysis. A later analysis found that most CMV-associated TCR beta chains appeared HLA-restricted.

PCR amplification relied on 60 Vbeta primers (plus 13 Jbeta primers). In the study's own analysis: In a later analysis, the count reached some 83 million unique TCR beta chains, with roughly 11 million shared. Here immunoSEQ multiplex PCR was the method, and the copy in TCRdb shows in-frame clones only, minus some. V, J and clone size are those of that table, while D and trimming were read from the DNA. Of 150,000 to 200,000 clones in the sample, roughly 74% were seen once. Worth noting for this clone: The antigen remains unidentified.

Losses at the gene ends were 3 bases for V and 0 bases for J; bases not matched to a gene: 4. The CDR3 runs 15 residues. Germline assignment: CDR1 WSHSY and CDR2 SAAADI. The sequence was obtained from a woman aged 25 to 39 in good health and CMV-seropositive. Specimen: PBMCs. The chain carries TRBV10-2 and TRBJ2-5; 7 bases fit TRBD1. CDR3 amino acids: CASSDSQGNQETQYF. CDR3 bases: TGCGCCAGCAGTGATTCACAGGGGAACCAAGAGACCCAGTACTTC.